These T cell receptor beta chains were read from a single sample in a study of early T cells in non-severe SARS-CoV-2 infection. One entry per CDR3 protein results from TCRdb running MiXCR on the 5' RACE reads. The repertoire holds 46,000 or so distinct CDR3 sequences, with around 6.8% as singletons. The sample was whole blood. The receptors were gathered from an adult who was a healthcare worker with PCR-confirmed SARS-CoV-2 infection or an uninfected control (not recorded which). Both conserved end residues are part of each CDR3. The D gene is left open where the match is weak. Where a row states a size, it is once, few, many or the class of an expanded clone; other rows omit it.

>.|TRBJ2-7|few|TRBV9
CASSVDFYEQYF
TGTGCCAGCAGCGTAGACTTCTACGAGCAGTACTTC
>.|TRBJ2-3|.|TRBV27
CASSTDPGRETYTQYF
TGTGCCAGCAGTACTGACCCGGGACGGGAAACTTATACGCAGTATTTT
>.|TRBJ1-2|.|TRBV28
CASSPDSLRSYGYTF
TGTGCCAGCAGTCCCGACAGCCTAAGGAGCTATGGCTACACCTTC
>.|TRBJ1-2|.|TRBV4-1
CASSQDEADYGYTF
TGCGCCAGCAGCCAAGATGAGGCCGACTATGGCTACACCTTC
>.|TRBJ2-7|many|TRBV11-1
CASSQGGNEQYF
TGTGCCAGCAGCCAAGGGGGAAACGAGCAGTACTTC
>.|TRBJ2-1|.|TRBV21-1
CASSKATGSPPTVDEQFF
TGTGCCAGCAGCAAAGCTACGGGGAGTCCCCCCACCGTCGATGAGCAGTTCTTC
>.|TRBJ2-3|.|TRBV19
CASSELGSTDTQYF
TGTGCCAGTAGTGAACTAGGGAGCACAGATACGCAGTATTTT
>.|TRBJ1-2|many|TRBV28
CASSLSVPGGYTF
TGTGCCAGCAGTTTATCGGTACCGGGGGGCTACACCTTC
>TRBD1|TRBJ1-5|many|TRBV20-1
CSANFGQAYQPQHF
TGCAGTGCGAACTTTGGACAGGCCTATCAGCCCCAGCATTTT
>.|TRBJ1-1|few|TRBV6-1
CASEQRLYTEAFF
TGTGCCAGCGAACAGAGACTGTACACTGAAGCTTTCTTT
>.|TRBJ1-1|.|TRBV12-3/TRBV12-4
CASSLMGSITEAFF
TGTGCCAGCAGTTTAATGGGTTCGATCACTGAAGCTTTCTTT
>TRBD1|TRBJ2-6|.|TRBV18
CASSPGTGIPSGANVLTF
TGTGCCAGCTCACCTGGGACAGGGATTCCGTCTGGGGCCAACGTCCTGACTTTC
>.|TRBJ1-2|few|TRBV4-1
CASSHSPGGSAYGYTF
TGCGCCAGCAGCCATTCCCCTGGGGGGTCCGCCTATGGCTACACCTTC
>TRBD1|TRBJ1-2|many|TRBV20-1
CSARAFGRGLKGYTF
TGCAGTGCTAGAGCTTTTGGCAGGGGGCTGAAGGGCTACACCTTC
>.|TRBJ1-4|few|TRBV20-1
CSARDSVGKELFF
TGCAGTGCTAGAGATTCGGTGGGGAAAGAACTGTTTTTT
>TRBD1|TRBJ2-1|.|TRBV2
CASGGQGAGEQFF
TGTGCCAGCGGGGGACAGGGGGCCGGTGAGCAGTTCTTC
>.|TRBJ2-2|many|TRBV2
CASSELSGMITGELFF
TGTGCCAGCAGTGAATTGTCTGGCATGATAACCGGGGAGCTGTTTTTT
>TRBD1|TRBJ2-7|many|TRBV10-3
CAINDRVGSEQYF
TGTGCCATCAACGACAGGGTCGGGTCCGAGCAGTACTTC
>.|TRBJ1-4|few|TRBV29-1
CSARQSNEKLFF
TGCAGCGCCAGACAGAGTAATGAAAAACTGTTTTTT
>.|TRBJ1-1|.|TRBV10-1
CASSEFTEPTDMNTEAFF
TGCGCCAGCAGTGAGTTTACAGAACCAACCGACATGAACACTGAAGCTTTCTTT
>.|TRBJ1-1|few|TRBV11-2
CASSLVGGPEAFF
TGTGCCAGCAGCTTAGTCGGGGGGCCTGAAGCTTTCTTT
>.|TRBJ2-3|many|TRBV7-3
CASSLIVGGPTDTQYF
TGTGCCAGCAGCTTAATAGTTGGGGGCCCCACAGATACGCAGTATTTT
>TRBD1|TRBJ1-1|few|TRBV29-1
CSVGQGALNTEAFF
TGCAGCGTTGGACAGGGGGCGTTGAACACTGAAGCTTTCTTT
>.|TRBJ2-7|.|TRBV5-6
CASSLIGEGLREQYF
TGTGCCAGCAGCTTAATCGGAGAAGGGTTGCGGGAGCAGTACTTC
>.|TRBJ2-3|many|TRBV29-1
CSVEGGTDTQYF
TGCAGCGTTGAGGGAGGAACAGATACGCAGTATTTT
>TRBD2|TRBJ2-7|few|TRBV28
CASSWRGMPYEQYF
TGTGCCAGCAGTTGGCGGGGGATGCCCTACGAGCAGTACTTC
>.|TRBJ1-5|many|TRBV6-6
CASSYASGYSNQPQHF
TGTGCCAGCAGTTACGCGTCAGGTTATAGCAATCAGCCCCAGCATTTT
>TRBD1|TRBJ2-5|.|TRBV19
CASSMGPGTGEETQYF
TGTGCCAGTAGTATGGGACCCGGGACAGGGGAGGAGACCCAGTACTTC
>.|TRBJ2-4|.|TRBV12-3/TRBV12-4
CASSHSFAGGGNIQYF
TGTGCCAGCAGCCATTCGTTCGCCGGAGGAGGAAACATTCAGTACTTC
>.|TRBJ2-7|few|TRBV4-2
CASSQEGGRTGSYEQYF
TGTGCCAGCAGCCAAGAAGGCGGGAGGACAGGAAGTTACGAGCAGTACTTC
>TRBD2|TRBJ2-7|few|TRBV27
CAAGSSYEQYF
TGTGCAGCGGGGAGCTCCTACGAGCAGTACTTC
>.|TRBJ1-1|.|TRBV10-2
CASSRLDGLMNTEAFF
TGCGCCAGCAGCCGCTTGGACGGGCTCATGAACACTGAAGCTTTCTTT
>TRBD2|TRBJ2-7|.|TRBV7-2
CASTSLRGGLTYEQYF
TGTGCCAGCACCTCCCTCCGGGGGGGGCTTACCTACGAGCAGTACTTC
>TRBD1|TRBJ1-1|.|TRBV5-1
CASSLGGALVTEAFF
TGCGCCAGCAGCTTAGGGGGCGCCTTGGTCACTGAAGCTTTCTTT
>TRBD1|TRBJ2-2|.|TRBV29-1
CSARGDSSYTGELFF
TGCAGCGCTAGAGGGGACAGTTCGTACACCGGGGAGCTGTTTTTT
>.|TRBJ2-2|.|TRBV7-2
CASSFEGRGTGELFF
TGTGCCAGCAGTTTTGAGGGGCGCGGAACCGGGGAGCTGTTTTTT
>.|TRBJ1-1|few|TRBV28
CASSTHRRLVGMAFF
TGTGCCAGCAGTACCCACCGACGGTTAGTGGGCATGGCTTTCTTT
>.|TRBJ1-1|many|TRBV6-6
CASQGLDTEAFF
TGTGCCAGCCAGGGCCTGGACACTGAAGCTTTCTTT
>TRBD2|TRBJ2-7|.|TRBV18
CASSPSGVSSYEQYF
TGTGCCAGCTCACCTAGCGGGGTTTCCTCCTACGAGCAGTACTTC
>.|TRBJ1-5|.|TRBV7-8
CASSLGTGNQPQHF
TGTGCCAGCAGCTTAGGGACAGGCAATCAGCCCCAGCATTTT
>.|TRBJ1-3|.|TRBV20-1
CSAGSGYASENTIYF
TGCAGTGCTGGCTCGGGATACGCCTCTGAAAACACCATATATTTT
>.|TRBJ2-7|few|TRBV6-5
CASSPLDRAYEQYF
TGTGCCAGCAGCCCTCTCGACCGCGCCTACGAGCAGTACTTC
>.|TRBJ1-6|few|TRBV6-6
CAIAGTDKNSPLHF
TGTGCCATTGCCGGGACGGATAAAAATTCACCCCTCCACTTT
>.|TRBJ2-3|many|TRBV5-4
CASSLGAIDTQYF
TGTGCCAGCAGCTTGGGGGCTATTGATACGCAGTATTTT
>TRBD1|TRBJ1-4|.|TRBV12-3/TRBV12-4
CASSLARGQGSEKLFF
TGTGCCAGCAGTTTAGCGCGGGGACAGGGGAGCGAAAAACTGTTTTTT
>.|TRBJ1-1|few|TRBV29-1
CSVGQMNTEAFF
TGCAGCGTCGGCCAAATGAACACTGAAGCTTTCTTT
>.|TRBJ2-3|.|TRBV7-2
CASSLSFDTQYF
TGTGCCAGCAGCTTAAGTTTCGATACGCAGTATTTT
>TRBD2|TRBJ2-1|.|TRBV7-2
CASSLGGGYNEQFF
TGTGCCAGCAGCTTAGGCGGGGGCTACAATGAGCAGTTCTTC